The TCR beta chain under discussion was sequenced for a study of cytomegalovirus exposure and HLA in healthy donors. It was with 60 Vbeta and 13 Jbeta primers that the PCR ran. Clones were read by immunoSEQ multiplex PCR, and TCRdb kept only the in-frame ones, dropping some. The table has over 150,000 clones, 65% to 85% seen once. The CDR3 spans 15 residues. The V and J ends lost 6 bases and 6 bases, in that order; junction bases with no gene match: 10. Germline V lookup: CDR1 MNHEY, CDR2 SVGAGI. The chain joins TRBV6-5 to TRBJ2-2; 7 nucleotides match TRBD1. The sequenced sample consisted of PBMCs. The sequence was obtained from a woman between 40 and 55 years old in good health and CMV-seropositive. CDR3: CASRPTGEFAGELFF. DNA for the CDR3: TGTGCCAGCAGACCTACAGGGGAGTTTGCCGGGGAGCTGTTTTTT.